This T cell receptor (beta chain) was sequenced for a study of T cell responses to AZD1222 COVID-19 vaccine. As for this clone: Its specificity is not known.

The CDR3 runs to 17 residues. Germline CDR1 is LGHDT and CDR2 is YNNKEL (reference sequence). The ends were cut back, 0 bases at V and 0 bases at J, with 12 bases in the middle. General study results and limits: The study sampled repertoires only after the peak T cell response. The study found vaccine-associated CD4 TCRs spanning spike, dominant at 160-218 and 743-854. The number of AZD1222 recipients seropositive at baseline was only 5 to 7.

Data came from immunoSEQ multiplex PCR; TCRdb stores just in-frame clones and leaves some out. The repertoire holds some 150,000 clones, 85% to 95% seen once, with around 1.5% in the top ten. Material: peripheral blood, obtained 28 days after the second AZD1222 dose. V and J are TRBV3-1 (or the pseudogene TRBV3-2) and TRBJ1-3; D is ambiguous. The clonotype was recovered from an adult who received the AZD1222 COVID-19 vaccine. The CDR3 coding sequence is TGTGCCAGCAGCCAAGATGGAGGCAGGAGCTCTGGAAACACCATATATTTT. Translated: CASSQDGGRSSGNTIYF.